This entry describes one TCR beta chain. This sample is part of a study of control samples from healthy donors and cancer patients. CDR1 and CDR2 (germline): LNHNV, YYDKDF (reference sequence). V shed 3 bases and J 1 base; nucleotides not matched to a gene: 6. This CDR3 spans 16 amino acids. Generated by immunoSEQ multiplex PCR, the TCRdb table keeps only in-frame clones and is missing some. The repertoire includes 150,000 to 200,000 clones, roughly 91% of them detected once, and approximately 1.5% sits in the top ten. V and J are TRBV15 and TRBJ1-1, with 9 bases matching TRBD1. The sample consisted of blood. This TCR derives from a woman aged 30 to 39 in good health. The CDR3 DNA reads TGTGCCACCAGCAGGGAACCGGGACAGGGGAACACTGAAGCTTTCTTT. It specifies CATSREPGQGNTEAFF.